This TCR beta chain was sequenced in a study of cytomegalovirus exposure and HLA in healthy donors. Study conclusions and caveats: TCR beta sequences reportedly predicted most subjects' HLA-A and HLA-B alleles accurately. An analysis was carried out at a later point. It showed that HLA-associated TCR beta chains were more clonally expanded than equally common non-associated chains.

On this clone itself: Its specificity is not known.

Everyone who donated was a healthy bone marrow donor. Amplification used 60 Vbeta primers and 13 Jbeta primers. Profiled with immunoSEQ multiplex PCR; TCRdb holds only in-frame clones, not every one. The sample gives approximately 130,000 clones, over 60% of which show up once; roughly 3.1% is in the top ten. V lost 5 bases, J lost 3 bases, and 8 bases stayed unmatched. Germline V gene data show CDR1 as SGHTA and CDR2 as FQGNSA. CDR3 size: 16 residues. The receptor was isolated from a man between 25 and 39 years old in good health and CMV-seronegative. The material sequenced was PBMCs. The V gene is TRBV7-2, the J gene TRBJ1-4; TRBD1 matches at 8 bases. CDR3: CASSAGQATANEKLFF. For the CDR3, the DNA is TGTGCCAGCAGCGCGGGACAGGCGACGGCTAATGAAAAACTGTTTTTT. Full variable domain (remainder filled in from reference TRBV7-2 and TRBJ1-4): GAGVSQSPSNKVTEKGKDVELRCDPISGHTALYWYRQSLGQGLEFLIYFQGNSAPDKSGLPSDRFSAERTGGSVSTLTIQRTQQEDSAVYLCASSAGQATANEKLFFGSGTQLSVL.